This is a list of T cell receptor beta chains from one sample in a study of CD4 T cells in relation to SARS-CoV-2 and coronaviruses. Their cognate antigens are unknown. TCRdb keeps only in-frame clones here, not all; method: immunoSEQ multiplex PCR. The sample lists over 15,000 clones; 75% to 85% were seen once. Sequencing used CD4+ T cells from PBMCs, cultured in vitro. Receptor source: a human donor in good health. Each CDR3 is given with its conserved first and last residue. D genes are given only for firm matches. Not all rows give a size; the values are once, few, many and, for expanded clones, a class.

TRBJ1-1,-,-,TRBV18,TGTGCCAGCTCAAAGGCGGAGATGAACACTGAAGCTTTCTTT,CASSKAEMNTEAFF
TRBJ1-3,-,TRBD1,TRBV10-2,TGCGCCACACGACAGGGTGAAAACACCATATATTTT,CATRQGENTIYF
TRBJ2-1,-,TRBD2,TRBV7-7,TGTGCTAGCAGCTTCGGGCGGGAGGGAAACAATGAGCAGTTCTTC,CASSFGREGNNEQFF
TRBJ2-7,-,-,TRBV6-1,TGTGCCAGCAGTGAACAGTATGGTCGGAGCTCCTACGAGCAGTACTTC,CASSEQYGRSSYEQYF
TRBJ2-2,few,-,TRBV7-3,TGTGCCAGCAGCTCAGGTCCCACCGGGGAGCTGTTTTTT,CASSSGPTGELFF
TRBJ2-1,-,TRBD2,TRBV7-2,TGTGCCAGCAGCTTCCTTCCCGGGGGGGTTTACAATGAGCAGTTCTTC,CASSFLPGGVYNEQFF
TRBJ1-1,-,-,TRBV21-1,TGTGCCAGCAGGGGACTCCGGCGGACTGAAGCTTTCTTT,CASRGLRRTEAFF
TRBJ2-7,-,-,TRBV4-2,TGTGCCAGCAGCCAAGATCTGATGGTCTCCTACGAGCAGTACTTC,CASSQDLMVSYEQYF
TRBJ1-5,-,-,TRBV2,TGTGCCAGCACCAAGGAGGGCAATCAGCCCCAGCATTTT,CASTKEGNQPQHF
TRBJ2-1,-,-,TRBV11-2,TGTGCCAGCAGCTTAGATGGCAGGAATTACAATGAGCAGTTCTTC,CASSLDGRNYNEQFF
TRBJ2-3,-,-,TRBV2,TGTGCCAGCAGTGAAGTCACAGATACGCAGTATTTT,CASSEVTDTQYF
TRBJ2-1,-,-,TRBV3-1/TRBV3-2,TGTGCCAGCAGCCAACTCGGATACAATGAGCAGTTCTTC,CASSQLGYNEQFF
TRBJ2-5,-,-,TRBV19,TGTGCCAGTAGTCGGGACGCAGCGGGCCGACAAGAGACCCAGTACTTC,CASSRDAAGRQETQYF
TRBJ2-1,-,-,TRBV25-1,TGTGCCAGCAGTCGGGGTGAGCAGTTCTTC,CASSRGEQFF
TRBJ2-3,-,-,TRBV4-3,TGCGCCAGCAGCCAATTTCGGACATCGGGCACAGATACGCAGTATTTT,CASSQFRTSGTDTQYF
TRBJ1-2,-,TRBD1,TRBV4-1,TGCGCCAGCAGCCAGGGGGGGACAGGGGACGTCTATGGCTACACCTTC,CASSQGGTGDVYGYTF
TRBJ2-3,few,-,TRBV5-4,TGTGCCAGCACTGACTCCCGCACAGATACGCAGTATTTT,CASTDSRTDTQYF
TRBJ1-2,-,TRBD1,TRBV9,TGTGCCAGCAGCTCAACGACAGGGAGTAACTCTAACTATGGCTACACCTTC,CASSSTTGSNSNYGYTF
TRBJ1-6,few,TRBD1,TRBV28,TGTGCCACCCGACAGGGGAGCAATTCACCCCTCCACTTT,CATRQGSNSPLHF
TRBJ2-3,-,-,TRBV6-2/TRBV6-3,TGTGCCAGCAACCCGTCTTGGGGGGATACGCAGTATTTT,CASNPSWGDTQYF
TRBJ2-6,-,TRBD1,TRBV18,TGTGCCAGCTCAGAACAGGGGGCTGGGGCCAACGTCCTGACTTTC,CASSEQGAGANVLTF
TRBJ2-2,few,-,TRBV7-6,TGTGCCAGCAGGAGCTGGAGGGCCGGGACCGGGGAGCTGTTTTTT,CASRSWRAGTGELFF
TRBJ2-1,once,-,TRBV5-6,TGTGCCAGCAGCTTGGATTCCTACAATGAGCAGTTCTTC,CASSLDSYNEQFF
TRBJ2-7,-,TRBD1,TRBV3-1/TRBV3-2,TGTGCCAGCAGCCAATCGGCCCCGGGACAGGGGTACGAGCAGTACTTC,CASSQSAPGQGYEQYF
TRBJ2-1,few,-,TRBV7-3,TGTGCCAGCAGCTCCAGCGGTGGACTCGCGGGTCTCAATGAGCAGTTCTTC,CASSSSGGLAGLNEQFF
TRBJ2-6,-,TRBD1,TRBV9,TGTGCCAGCGGACAGGGGGCGGCCTCTGGGGCCAACGTCCTGACTTTC,CASGQGAASGANVLTF
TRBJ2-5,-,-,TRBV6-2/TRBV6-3,TGTGCCAGCAGCCTACCGGGGAGCAGGTCTCACGAGACCCAGTACTTC,CASSLPGSRSHETQYF
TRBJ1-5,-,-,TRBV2,TGTGCCAGCAGCGTCGACGGTAGCAATCAGCCCCAGCATTTT,CASSVDGSNQPQHF
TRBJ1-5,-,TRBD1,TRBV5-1,TGCGCCAGCAGCTTGGGGCCGGGACAGGGGGATTATCAGCCCCAGCATTTT,CASSLGPGQGDYQPQHF
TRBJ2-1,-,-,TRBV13,TGTGCCAGCAGCTTAGACAGCCACAATGAGCAGTTCTTC,CASSLDSHNEQFF
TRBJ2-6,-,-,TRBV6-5,TGTGCCAGCAGTTTAGGGGCCAACGTCCTGACTTTC,CASSLGANVLTF
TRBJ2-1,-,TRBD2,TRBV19,TGTGCCAGTATGACTAGCGGGCCAAATGAGCAGTTCTTC,CASMTSGPNEQFF
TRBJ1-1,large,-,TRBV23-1,TGCGCCAGCAGTCACCCTGGACACGGTGAAGCTTTCTTT,CASSHPGHGEAFF
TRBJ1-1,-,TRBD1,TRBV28,TGTGCCAGCCGACAGGGCTTCACTGAAGCTTTCTTT,CASRQGFTEAFF
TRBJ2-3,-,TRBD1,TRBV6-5,TGTGCCAGCAGTTCCTGGGGACAGGGAGGCACAGATACGCAGTATTTT,CASSSWGQGGTDTQYF
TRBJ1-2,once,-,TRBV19,TGTGCCAGTAGTATAACGGACTATGGCTACACCTTC,CASSITDYGYTF
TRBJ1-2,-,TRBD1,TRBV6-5,TGTGCCAGCAGTCCCGGACAGGTACACTATGGCTACACCTTC,CASSPGQVHYGYTF
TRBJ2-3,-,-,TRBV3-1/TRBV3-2,TGTGCCAGCAGCCGAGAGAGGGATCTCAGCACAGATACGCAGTATTTT,CASSRERDLSTDTQYF
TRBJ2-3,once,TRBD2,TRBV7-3,TGTGCCAGCAGCTCACTAGCGGGGATCACAGATACGCAGTATTTT,CASSSLAGITDTQYF
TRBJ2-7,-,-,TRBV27,TGTGCCAGCAGTTTAAAGGGGCCCTACGAGCAGTACTTC,CASSLKGPYEQYF
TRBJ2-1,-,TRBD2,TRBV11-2,TGTGCCAGCAGCTTTAGCGGGAGGTACCACAATGAGCAGTTCTTC,CASSFSGRYHNEQFF
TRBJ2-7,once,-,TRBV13,TGTGCCAGCAGCGCCACCTTCTCAGAGCAGTACTTC,CASSATFSEQYF
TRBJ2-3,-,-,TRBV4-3,TGCGCCAGCAGCCAGTACTGGGCCAGCGGAGGCACAGATACGCAGTATTTT,CASSQYWASGGTDTQYF
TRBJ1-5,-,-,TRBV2,TGTGCCAGCAGTAGTCAGACCAATCAGCCCCAGCATTTT,CASSSQTNQPQHF
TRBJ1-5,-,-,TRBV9,TGTGCCAGCAGCGTAGGGACAAAGGAGGAGCCCCAGCATTTT,CASSVGTKEEPQHF
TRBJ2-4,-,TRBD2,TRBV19,TGTGCCAGTAGTCTGGGGGGGGGACCCTGGGACAAAAACATTCAGTACTTC,CASSLGGGPWDKNIQYF
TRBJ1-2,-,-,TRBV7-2,TGTGCCAGCAGCCCTGGGACAACCGATCGGGGGATTTATGGCTACACCTTC,CASSPGTTDRGIYGYTF
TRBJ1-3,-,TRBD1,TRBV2,TGTGCCAGCAGTGGCTGGACAGGGGCGCTATCTGGAAACACCATATATTTT,CASSGWTGALSGNTIYF
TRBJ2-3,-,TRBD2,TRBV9,TGTGCCAGCAGCGCCTGGACTAGCGGGGGATTAGATACGCAGTATTTT,CASSAWTSGGLDTQYF
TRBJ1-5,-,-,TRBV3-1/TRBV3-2,TGTGCCAGCAGCCAAGAGGTTGGCCAGCCCCAGCATTTT,CASSQEVGQPQHF
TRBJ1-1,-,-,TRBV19,TGTGCCACAACAGGGCCCTCAATGAACACTGAAGCTTTCTTT,CATTGPSMNTEAFF
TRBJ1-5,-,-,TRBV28,TGTGCCAGCAGTTCCGGGGGACCTTATAGCAATCAGCCCCAGCATTTT,CASSSGGPYSNQPQHF
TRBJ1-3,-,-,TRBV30,TGTGCCTGGAGTGCCGGGAGCTCTGGAAACACCATATATTTT,CAWSAGSSGNTIYF
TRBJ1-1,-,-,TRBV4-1,TGCGCCAGCAGCCAAGAAGGAAGGGGGAACACTGAAGCTTTCTTT,CASSQEGRGNTEAFF
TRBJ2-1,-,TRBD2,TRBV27,TGTGCCAGCAGTTCTCATGCGACTAGCCGAGAAATCGATGAGCAGTTCTTC,CASSSHATSREIDEQFF
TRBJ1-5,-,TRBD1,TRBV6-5,TGTGCCAGCAGCTGGTCACAGGGGAGGGAACAGCCCCAGCATTTT,CASSWSQGREQPQHF
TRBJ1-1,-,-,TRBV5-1,TGCGCCAGCAGCTCCGTATGGGGGGGTGGGAACACTGAAGCTTTCTTT,CASSSVWGGGNTEAFF
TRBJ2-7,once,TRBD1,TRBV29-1,TGCAGCGTTGAAGAGCGGACAGGGGCCGAGCAGTACTTC,CSVEERTGAEQYF
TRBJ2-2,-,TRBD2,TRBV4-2,TGTGCCAGCAGCCACCTCCCTGGGACTAGCGGGCCCACCGGGGAGCTGTTTTTT,CASSHLPGTSGPTGELFF
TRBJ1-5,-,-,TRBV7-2,TGTGCCAGCAGCTTAATTAATCAGCCCCAGCATTTT,CASSLINQPQHF